These 30 T cell receptor beta chains originate from one sample sequenced in a study of CD8 T cells in ankylosing spondylitis. TCRdb itself ran the 5' RACE reads through MiXCR, one entry per CDR3 protein. The sample gives just under 350,000 distinct CDR3 sequences, 14% to 15% of which show up once; 0.9% to 1.2% is in the top ten. Input material: blood, either unsorted or a sorted T cell fraction (not recorded which). The receptor set was obtained from a male donor with ankylosing spondylitis or in good health (not recorded which).

There are a few counts of this clonotype. The rearrangement links TRBV11-3 to TRBJ2-3; D is possibly TRBD1 (5 bases). With 1 base removed from V and 5 bases from J, the gap between germline ends came to 10 bases. CDR3 length: 14 residues. Germline assignment: CDR1 SGHNT and CDR2 YENEEA. CDR3 protein: CASSLGWGQDTQYF. CDR3 DNA sequence: TGTGCCAGCAGCTTAGGCTGGGGCCAAGATACGCAGTATTTT.

This clonotype was seen a few times. The chain links TRBV3-1 to TRBJ1-3; D is perhaps TRBD1 (5 bases). Trimming shortened V by 1 base and J by 0 bases, and 10 bases separated the two germline ends. Germline assignment: CDR1 LGHDT and CDR2 YNNKEL (reference sequence). The CDR3 has 16 amino acids. CDR3 region: CASSQGGRVSGNTIYF. DNA for the CDR3: TGTGCCAGCAGCCAAGGGGGCAGAGTCTCTGGAAACACCATATATTTT.

V usage is TRBV7-9 and J usage is TRBJ1-5; D gene unclear. This CDR3 is 15 amino acids long. CDR1 is SEHNR and CDR2 is FQNEAQ in the germline V gene (reference sequence). The V end was cut by 5 bases, the J end by 1 base, with 12 bases between. CDR3 sequence (DNA): TGTGCCAGCAGCCCAGAGGACCGGAGCAATCAGCCCCAGCATTTT. The encoded protein is CASSPEDRSNQPQHF.

This chain uses TRBV27 with TRBJ2-7; D might be TRBD2 (6 bases). The V end was cut by 6 bases, the J end by 13 bases, with 7 bases between. Per the germline V gene, CDR1 is MNHEY and CDR2 is SMNVEV (reference sequence). The CDR3 contains 8 residues. CDR3 amino acids: CASRGLYF. The CDR3, as DNA: TGTGCCAGCAGGGGACTCTACTTC.

This rearrangement joins TRBV27 to TRBJ2-1; D is undetermined. Germline CDR1 and CDR2: MNHEY and SMNVEV (reference sequence). There are 16 residues in the CDR3. V gave up 2 bases and J gave up 6 bases, with 17 bases separating them. CDR3 loop: CASSLGRSLSFNEQFF. CDR3 DNA sequence: TGTGCCAGCAGTTTAGGAAGGTCTCTTTCTTTCAATGAGCAGTTCTTC.

The chain employs TRBV5-1 and TRBJ2-7; TRBD1 aligns across 7 bases. Germline-derived CDR1 and CDR2 are SGHRS and YFSETQ. The length of the CDR3 is 14 residues. V lost 0 bases, J lost 3 bases, and 3 bases stayed unmatched. The CDR3 DNA is TGCGCCAGCAGCTTGGCACAGGGGCTCTACGAGCAGTACTTC. Encoded protein: CASSLAQGLYEQYF.

The gene calls are TRBV4-1 and TRBJ2-1; 8 nucleotides match TRBD1. The V gene end was trimmed by 0 bases and the J gene end by 4 bases; junction bases not matched to a gene: 2. In germline, CDR1 is MGHRA, CDR2 YSYEKL. The length of the CDR3 is 15 residues. The CDR3: CASSQEGQAYNEQFF. In nucleotides, the CDR3 is TGCGCCAGCAGCCAAGAGGGACAGGCGTACAATGAGCAGTTCTTC.

This chain connects TRBV2 to TRBJ2-1; D call uncertain. The CDR3 is 13 residues long. V lost 4 bases, J lost 9 bases, and 13 bases lay in between. CDR1 and CDR2 from the germline V gene are SNHLY and FYNNEI. CDR3 DNA: TGTGCCAGCAGTGGCGACCAGCAGGCTGAGCAGTTCTTC. Translation: CASSGDQQAEQFF.

This clonotype was seen a few times. DNA for the CDR3: TGCAGCGTTTCCGGAGGGACCGAGCAGTACTTC. It codes for CSVSGGTEQYF. This chain uses TRBV29-1 with TRBJ2-7; maybe TRBD2 (6 bases). Per the germline V gene, CDR1 is SQVTM and CDR2 is ANQGSEA. Deletions cut 5 bases from V and 6 bases from J, with 11 bases between. The length of the CDR3 is 11 residues.

This clonotype has just a few counts. The chain has TRBV25-1 and TRBJ1-4; tentatively, D is TRBD1 (6 bases). This CDR3 has 13 residues. CDR1 is MGHDK, CDR2 SYGVNS, per germline. Trimming removed 8 bases from V and 7 bases from J, with 14 bases in between. CDR3 DNA: TGTGCCAGCGGAGGGGGGAGTGTTGAAAAACTGTTTTTT. This gives the protein CASGGGSVEKLFF.

In its sample, this clonotype was seen a few times. CDR3 nucleotide sequence: TGCGCCAGCAGCCAAAAAGAACTAGCGGCCCGACGGGCAGATACGCAGTATTTT. Protein sequence: CASSQKELAARRADTQYF. This chain links TRBV4-1 with TRBJ2-3; 8 positions match TRBD2. This CDR3 is 18 amino acids long. The germline CDR1 and CDR2 sequences are MGHRA and YSYEKL. V lost 2 bases and J lost 4; bases outside the gene matches: 14.

This clonotype appeared many times. The CDR3 loop is CASSDPGGWAGELFF. DNA for the CDR3: TGTGCCAGCAGCGACCCTGGGGGTTGGGCCGGGGAGCTGTTTTTT. V is TRBV25-1 and J is TRBJ2-2; either TRBD1 or TRBD2 may supply D (5 bases each). The CDR3 runs to 15 residues. Germline CDR1 reads MGHDK; CDR2 reads SYGVNS. V was shortened by 6 bases and J by 6 bases, with 17 bases between the two germline ends.

This chain uses TRBV18 with TRBJ2-7; 7 bases align to TRBD1. Germline CDR1 KGHSH, CDR2 LQKENI. Trimming took 0 bases from V and 8 from J; bases not matched to a gene: 4. The CDR3 runs 13 residues. Here the CDR3 DNA reads TGTGCCAGCTCACCACCCGGGACAGTTAAGCAGTACTTC. It is translated as CASSPPGTVKQYF.

The chain couples TRBV12-3 or TRBV12-4 to TRBJ1-1; no reliable D call. The germline V and J ends were trimmed by 6 bases and 0 bases, with 17 bases remaining between them. The CDR3 is 16 amino acids. The DNA for the CDR3 is TGTGCCAGCAGCCCTTGGAGTGCCTCTTTGAACACTGAAGCTTTCTTT. Translating gives CASSPWSASLNTEAFF.

The rearrangement uses TRBV29-1 and TRBJ2-7; D remains ambiguous. CDR1 is SQVTM and CDR2 is ANQGSEA in the germline V gene. The V and J ends lost 6 bases and 3 bases respectively, with 9 bases between them. The CDR3 consists of 11 residues. CDR3 sequence (DNA): TGCAGCGTCGGCTTTGGCTACGAGCAGTACTTC. Encoded protein: CSVGFGYEQYF.

This sequence joins TRBV3-1 and TRBJ1-2, with D uncertain. The germline CDR1 and CDR2 sequences are LGHDT and YNNKEL (reference sequence). The CDR3 runs 13 residues. V lost 3 bases to trimming and J lost 4 bases, with 9 bases between them. The CDR3 bases are TGTGCCAGCAGCCAGACGGGTCCCTATGGCTACACCTTC. It translates to CASSQTGPYGYTF.

CDR3 residues: CATSRDPGTYEQYF. The CDR3 DNA reads as TGTGCCACCAGCAGAGATCCAGGAACCTACGAGCAGTACTTC. The chain joins TRBV15 to TRBJ2-7; D gene uncertain. CDR1 and CDR2 (germline): LNHNV, YYDKDF (reference sequence). V was shortened by 0 bases and J by 2 bases, with 8 bases between the two germline ends. CDR3 length: 14 amino acids. Combining the CDR3 with reference TRBV15 and TRBJ2-7 gives the whole variable domain DAMVIQNPRYQVTQFGKPVTLSCSQTLNHNVMYWYQQKSSQAPKLLFHYYDKDFNNEADTPDNFQSRRPNTSFCFLDIRSPGLGDTAMYLCATSRDPGTYEQYFGPGTRLTVT.

This clonotype turned up a few times. The chain recombines TRBV10-3 with TRBJ2-3; no definite D call. There are 13 residues in the CDR3. The V end lost 4 bases, the J end lost 3 bases, and 8 bases lay between the germline ends. Per germline, CDR1 ENHRY and CDR2 SYGVKD. The CDR3 DNA reads as TGTGCCATCAGTGCCCTAGGGACAGATACGCAGTATTTT. Encoded protein: CAISALGTDTQYF.

V gene TRBV6-6 combines with J gene TRBJ2-5; 7 nucleotides line up with TRBD2. The CDR3 is 12 residues long. CDR1 is MNHNY, CDR2 SVGAGI, per germline (reference sequence). The V segment lost 6 bases and the J segment 3 bases; nucleotides outside the gene matches: 1. The CDR3 DNA is TGTGCCAGCAGGGGAGGGGAAGAGACCCAGTACTTC. Its translation: CASRGGEETQYF.

Only a few counts were recorded for this clonotype. The chain has TRBV24-1 and TRBJ2-1; 9 bases map to TRBD1. Germline V CDR1 and CDR2: KGHDR, SFDVKD. The CDR3 sequence is 15 residues long. The ends lost 7 bases at V and 7 bases at J; junction bases unmatched: 10. In DNA, the CDR3 is TGTGCCACCAGAACTACAGGGGGCGCGATAAATGAGCAGTTCTTC. Translating gives CATRTTGGAINEQFF.

This chain joins TRBV20-1 and TRBJ1-2, with no clear D. The CDR3 is made up of 15 amino acids. The germline V and J ends were trimmed by 1 base and 5 bases, with 17 bases remaining between them. The germline V gene encodes CDR1 DFQATT and CDR2 SNEGSKA (reference sequence). CDR3 in DNA: TGCAGTGCTAGAGGTGACAAAGGGCCCTTTTATGGCTACACCTTC. Its translation is CSARGDKGPFYGYTF.

This clonotype was seen a few times. The V gene is TRBV6-1, the J gene TRBJ2-7; D unclear. V lost 6 bases and J 2 bases, leaving 14 bases between the germline ends. The CDR3 contains 14 residues. Germline assignment: CDR1 MNHNS and CDR2 SASEGT. The CDR3 spells CASSFRPPPYEQYF. The CDR3 nucleotides read TGTGCCAGCAGCTTCCGACCGCCGCCCTACGAGCAGTACTTC.

This chain joins TRBV27 and TRBJ2-1, with 11 bases matching TRBD2. The CDR3 covers 16 residues. The germline V gene encodes CDR1 MNHEY and CDR2 SMNVEV (reference sequence). With V trimmed by 1 base and J by 10 bases, 9 bases remained unmatched. This CDR3 reads CASSLFASGGPREQFF. CDR3 nucleotides: TGTGCCAGCAGTTTATTCGCTAGCGGGGGGCCCCGGGAGCAGTTCTTC.

This clonotype showed up just a few times. This sequence joins TRBV10-1 and TRBJ1-4, with a tentative D call TRBD1 (5 bases). V was trimmed by 10 bases and J by 5 bases, leaving 20 bases between them. The germline V gene encodes CDR1 WNHNN and CDR2 SYGVQD (reference sequence). The CDR3 is 15 amino acids. Written as DNA, the CDR3 is TGCGCCACCCCCGTAATCGGGGCCGTGAATGAAAAACTGTTTTTT. Translated: CATPVIGAVNEKLFF.

The J gene is TRBJ1-1, the V gene TRBV5-5; possibly TRBD1 for D (5 bases). Trimming took off 4 bases at V and 2 bases at J, with 12 bases between the two ends. The CDR3 has 14 residues. Germline CDR1 is SGHKS and CDR2 is YYEKEE (reference sequence). Here the CDR3 reads CASSPWGENTEAFF. The DNA of the CDR3 is TGTGCCAGCAGCCCCTGGGGGGAAAACACTGAAGCTTTCTTT. Complete variable domain (other parts from reference TRBV5-5 and TRBJ1-1): DAGVTQSPTHLIKTRGQQVTLRCSPISGHKSVSWYQQVLGQGPQFIFQYYEKEERGRGNFPDRFSARQFPNYSSELNVNALLLGDSALYLCASSPWGENTEAFFGQGTRLTVV.

The table lists this clonotype with a few counts. The CDR3 nucleotides are TGTGCCAGCAGTGATCCGGGTAACAGGGACAATGAGCAGTTCTTC. Amino acid sequence: CASSDPGNRDNEQFF. This sequence joins TRBV25-1 and TRBJ2-1; TRBD1 might be the D (6 bases). The ends were cut back, 3 bases at V and 5 bases at J, with 14 bases in the middle. Germline CDR1 MGHDK, CDR2 SYGVNS. This CDR3 region has 15 residues.

This clonotype appeared a few times. The V gene is TRBV29-1, the J gene TRBJ2-1, with D hard to call. V lost 3 bases, J lost 8 bases, and 14 bases lay in between. From germline, CDR1 is SQVTM and CDR2 ANQGSEA. The CDR3 loop spans 13 amino acids. This CDR3 reads CSVDTPTSHEQFF. The CDR3 DNA reads TGCAGCGTTGATACACCTACCTCCCATGAGCAGTTCTTC.

In this sample, this clonotype turned up many times. The chain employs TRBV29-1 and TRBJ2-2; D unclear. This CDR3 contains 13 residues. Germline lookup yields CDR1 SQVTM and CDR2 ANQGSEA. V was trimmed by 7 bases and J by 4 bases, leaving 13 bases between them. CDR3 protein: CSAWIRTTGELFF. In DNA form, the CDR3 reads TGCAGCGCCTGGATACGGACCACCGGGGAGCTGTTTTTT.

The sample holds a few counts of this clonotype. V gene TRBV5-5 combines with J gene TRBJ1-4; 7 bases are shared with TRBD1. The V and J ends lost 4 bases and 5 bases, in that order; junction bases with no gene match: 8. Germline CDR1 is SGHKS and CDR2 is YYEKEE (reference sequence). The CDR3 runs 15 residues. CDR3 protein: CASSPTGERNEKLFF. CDR3 coding DNA: TGTGCCAGCAGCCCTACAGGGGAGAGAAATGAAAAACTGTTTTTT.

This clonotype was detected only a few times. The genes are TRBV15 and TRBJ2-3; D call uncertain. Per the germline V gene, CDR1 is LNHNV and CDR2 is YYDKDF (reference sequence). V lost 0 bases to trimming and J lost 0 bases, with 10 bases between them. This CDR3 comprises 16 residues. CDR3: CATSRERRLSTDTQYF. CDR3 DNA: TGTGCCACCAGCAGAGAACGGCGGCTCAGCACAGATACGCAGTATTTT.